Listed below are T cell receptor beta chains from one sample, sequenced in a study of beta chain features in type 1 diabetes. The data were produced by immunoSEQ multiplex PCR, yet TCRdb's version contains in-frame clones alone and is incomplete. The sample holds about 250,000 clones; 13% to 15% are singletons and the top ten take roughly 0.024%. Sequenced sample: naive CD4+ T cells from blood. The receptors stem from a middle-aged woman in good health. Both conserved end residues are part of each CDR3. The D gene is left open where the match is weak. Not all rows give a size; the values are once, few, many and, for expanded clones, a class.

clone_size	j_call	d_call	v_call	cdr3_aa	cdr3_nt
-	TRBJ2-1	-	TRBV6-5	CASRHRAEQFF	TGTGCCAGCAGGCACAGGGCGGAGCAGTTCTTC
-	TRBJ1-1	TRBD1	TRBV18	CASSPTRTGKNTEAFF	TGTGCCAGCTCCCCGACCCGGACAGGAAAGAACACTGAAGCTTTCTTT
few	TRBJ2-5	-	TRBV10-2	CASSESTGETQYF	TGCGCCAGCAGTGAGTCGACGGGGGAGACCCAGTACTTC
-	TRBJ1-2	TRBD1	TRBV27	CASSLGQGIYGYTF	TGTGCCAGCAGTTTGGGACAGGGAATCTATGGCTACACCTTC
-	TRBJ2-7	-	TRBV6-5	CASSYGFEQYF	TGTGCCAGCAGTTACGGCTTCGAGCAGTACTTC
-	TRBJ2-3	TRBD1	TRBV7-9	CASSLRQGVTDTQYF	TGTGCCAGCAGCTTACGTCAGGGGGTGACAGATACGCAGTATTTT
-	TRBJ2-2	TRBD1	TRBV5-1	CASSLRGGGTGELFF	TGCGCCAGCAGCTTGAGAGGGGGCGGAACCGGGGAGCTGTTTTTT
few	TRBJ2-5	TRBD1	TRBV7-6	CASSRDRETQYF	TGTGCCAGCAGCCGGGACAGGGAGACCCAGTACTTC
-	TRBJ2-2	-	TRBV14	CASRGVLDAGELFF	TGTGCCAGCAGGGGAGTATTGGATGCCGGGGAGCTGTTTTTT
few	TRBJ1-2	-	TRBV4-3	CASSQVTGREYYGYTF	TGCGCCAGCAGCCAGGTTACAGGGAGGGAATACTATGGCTACACCTTC
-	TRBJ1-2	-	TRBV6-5	CASSETGRGYGYTF	TGTGCCAGCAGTGAAACAGGGAGGGGCTATGGCTACACCTTC
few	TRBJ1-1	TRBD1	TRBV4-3	CASSQEAQGAYPGGEAFF	TGCGCCAGCAGCCAAGAGGCCCAGGGGGCGTACCCTGGAGGAGAAGCTTTCTTT
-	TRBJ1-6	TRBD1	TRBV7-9	CASSLLKRTGESPLHF	TGTGCCAGCAGCTTATTAAAGAGGACAGGGGAATCACCCCTCCACTTT
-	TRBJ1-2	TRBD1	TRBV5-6	CASSFDIWTGGSYGYTF	TGTGCCAGCAGCTTCGATATATGGACAGGGGGAAGCTATGGCTACACCTTC
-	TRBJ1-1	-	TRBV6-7	CARTDVESNTEAFF	TGTGCCAGGACTGATGTTGAGTCGAACACTGAAGCTTTCTTT
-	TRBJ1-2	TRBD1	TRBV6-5	CASSYRDREGYTF	TGTGCCAGCAGTTACAGGGACAGGGAAGGCTACACCTTC
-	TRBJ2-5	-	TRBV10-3	CASGTGTSETQYF	TGTGCTTCGGGCACGGGGACTTCAGAGACCCAGTACTTC
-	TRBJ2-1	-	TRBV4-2	CASSQEIALGGRINEQFF	TGTGCCAGCAGCCAAGAAATAGCTCTCGGGGGGCGGATCAATGAGCAGTTCTTC
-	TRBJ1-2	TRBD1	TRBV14	CASSPRQGYGYTF	TGTGCCAGCAGCCCCCGACAGGGGTATGGCTACACCTTC
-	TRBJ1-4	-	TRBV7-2	CASSLALVPREKLFF	TGTGCCAGCAGCTTAGCCTTGGTCCCGAGGGAAAAACTGTTTTTT
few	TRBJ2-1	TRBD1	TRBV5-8	CASSLFPGQKYEQFF	TGTGCCAGCAGCCTCTTTCCGGGACAGAAGTATGAGCAGTTCTTC
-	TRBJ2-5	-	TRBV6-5	CASSLVEGETQYF	TGTGCCAGCAGTTTAGTCGAGGGAGAGACCCAGTACTTC
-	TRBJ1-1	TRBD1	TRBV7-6	CASSFGTGSTEAFF	TGTGCCAGCAGCTTTGGGACAGGGAGCACTGAAGCTTTCTTT
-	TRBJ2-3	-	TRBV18	CASSPTGPDTQYF	TGTGCCAGCTCACCAACAGGGCCAGATACGCAGTATTTT
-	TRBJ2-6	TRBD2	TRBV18	CASSPLGLAGGPGANVLTF	TGTGCCAGCTCACCCCTCGGACTAGCGGGGGGGCCTGGGGCCAACGTCCTGACTTTC
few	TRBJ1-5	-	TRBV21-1	CAKKKLGSPHPPQHF	TGTGCCAAAAAGAAACTAGGCTCCCCACATCCGCCCCAGCATTTT
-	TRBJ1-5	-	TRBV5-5	CASSLSPGVMDQPQHF	TGTGCCAGCAGCTTGTCTCCAGGCGTGATGGATCAGCCCCAGCATTTT
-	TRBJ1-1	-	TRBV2	CASRQMTQGRSAEAFF	TGTGCCAGCAGACAAATGACACAGGGAAGGAGCGCTGAAGCTTTCTTT
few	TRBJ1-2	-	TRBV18	CASSSGLTSFGYTF	TGTGCCAGCTCATCGGGTTTAACCTCCTTTGGCTACACCTTC
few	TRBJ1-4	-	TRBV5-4	CASSPLGGGREKLFF	TGTGCCAGCAGCCCATTGGGTGGGGGCCGGGAAAAACTGTTTTTT
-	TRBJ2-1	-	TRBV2	CASYLVGESNEQFF	TGTGCCAGCTACTTGGTCGGGGAGTCCAATGAGCAGTTCTTC
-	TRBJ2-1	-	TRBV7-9	CASSSTDRKIDNEQFF	TGTGCCAGCAGCTCAACCGACAGGAAAATTGACAATGAGCAGTTCTTC
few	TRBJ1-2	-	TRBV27	CASSLGGNYGYTF	TGTGCCAGCAGTTTGGGAGGTAACTATGGCTACACCTTC
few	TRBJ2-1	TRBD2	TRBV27	CASSSPIGGGYNEQFF	TGTGCCAGCAGTTCCCCTATCGGGGGGGGCTACAATGAGCAGTTCTTC
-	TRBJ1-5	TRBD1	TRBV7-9	CASSPDRGDQPQHF	TGTGCCAGCAGCCCCGACAGGGGGGATCAGCCCCAGCATTTT
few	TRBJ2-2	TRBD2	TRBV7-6	CASSPGLAGGVDTGELFF	TGTGCCAGCAGCCCCGGACTAGCGGGGGGTGTTGACACCGGGGAGCTGTTTTTT
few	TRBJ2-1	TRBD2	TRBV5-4	CASSLFSGADNEQFF	TGTGCCAGCAGCTTGTTTAGCGGGGCCGACAATGAGCAGTTCTTC
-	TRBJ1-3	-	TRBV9	CASSVTQGVSGNTIYF	TGTGCCAGCAGCGTAACACAGGGAGTCTCTGGAAACACCATATATTTT
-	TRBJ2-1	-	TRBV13	CASSLDRATYNEQFF	TGTGCCAGCAGCTTAGACAGGGCCACCTACAATGAGCAGTTCTTC
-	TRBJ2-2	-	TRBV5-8	CASSLGAGATGELFF	TGTGCCAGCAGCTTGGGCGCAGGGGCCACCGGGGAGCTGTTTTTT
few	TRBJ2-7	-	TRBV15	CATSSPGHTYEQYF	TGTGCCACCAGCAGCCCGGGACATACCTACGAGCAGTACTTC
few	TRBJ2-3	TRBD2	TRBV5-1	CASSLDGRGSTDTQYF	TGCGCCAGCAGCCTAGATGGGCGGGGGAGCACAGATACGCAGTATTTT
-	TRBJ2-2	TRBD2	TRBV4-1	CASSQDVLAGAVFANTGELFF	TGCGCCAGCAGCCAAGATGTACTAGCGGGGGCCGTTTTCGCGAACACCGGGGAGCTGTTTTTT
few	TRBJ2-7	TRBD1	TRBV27	CASRSGTANEQYF	TGTGCCAGCAGATCCGGGACAGCAAACGAGCAGTACTTC